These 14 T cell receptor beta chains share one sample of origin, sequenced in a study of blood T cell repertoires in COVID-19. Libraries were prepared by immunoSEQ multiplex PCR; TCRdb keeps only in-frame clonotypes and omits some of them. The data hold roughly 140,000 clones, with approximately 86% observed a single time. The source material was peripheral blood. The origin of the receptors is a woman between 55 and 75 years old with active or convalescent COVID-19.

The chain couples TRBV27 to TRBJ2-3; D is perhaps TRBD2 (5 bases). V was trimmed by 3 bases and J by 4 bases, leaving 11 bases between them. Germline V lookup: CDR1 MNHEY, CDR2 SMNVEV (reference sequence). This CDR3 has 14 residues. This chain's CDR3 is CASSLEVRPDTQYF. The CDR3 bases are TGTGCCAGCAGTTTGGAGGTGCGCCCAGATACGCAGTATTTT.

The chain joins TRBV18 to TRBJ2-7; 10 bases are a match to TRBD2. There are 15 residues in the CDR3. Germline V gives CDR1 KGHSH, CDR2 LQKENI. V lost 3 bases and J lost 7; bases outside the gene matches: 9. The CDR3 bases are TGTGCCAGCTCACCCGCGACTAGCGGGCCTGGGGAGCAGTACTTC. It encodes CASSPATSGPGEQYF.

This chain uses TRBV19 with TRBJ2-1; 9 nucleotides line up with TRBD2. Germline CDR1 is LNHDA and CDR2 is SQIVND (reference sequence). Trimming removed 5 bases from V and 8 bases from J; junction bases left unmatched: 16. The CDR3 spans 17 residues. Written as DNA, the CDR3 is TGTGCCAGTAGTCGATCTCCGGGACTAGCTATGTACGATGAGCAGTTCTTC. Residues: CASSRSPGLAMYDEQFF.

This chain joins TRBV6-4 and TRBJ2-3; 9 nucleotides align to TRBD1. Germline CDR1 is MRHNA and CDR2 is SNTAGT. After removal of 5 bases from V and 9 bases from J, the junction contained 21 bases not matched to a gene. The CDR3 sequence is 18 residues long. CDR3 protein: CASSSYKPGQGELETQYF. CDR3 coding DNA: TGTGCCAGCAGTTCCTACAAACCGGGACAGGGCGAGTTGGAAACGCAGTATTTT.

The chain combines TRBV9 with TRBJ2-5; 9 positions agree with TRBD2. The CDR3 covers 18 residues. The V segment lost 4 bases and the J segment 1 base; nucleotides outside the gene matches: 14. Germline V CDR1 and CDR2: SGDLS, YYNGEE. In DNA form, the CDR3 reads TGTGCCAGCAGCCCCCGGGGGGTAGCGGGAGCATTCCAAGAGACCCAGTACTTC. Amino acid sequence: CASSPRGVAGAFQETQYF.

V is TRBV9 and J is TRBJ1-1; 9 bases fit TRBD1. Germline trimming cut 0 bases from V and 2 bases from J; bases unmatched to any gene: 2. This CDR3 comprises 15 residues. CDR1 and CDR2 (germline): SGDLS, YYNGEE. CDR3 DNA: TGTGCCAGCAGCGTAGGACAGGGGGGTAACACTGAAGCTTTCTTT. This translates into CASSVGQGGNTEAFF.

The CDR3, as DNA: TGTGCCAGCATCCCGTGGCGGTCAGGGGGCCCCTCCTCCTACGAGCAGTACTTC. It encodes CASIPWRSGGPSSYEQYF. This chain uses TRBV5-6 with TRBJ2-7; 8 bases map to TRBD1. The CDR3 length is 18 residues. V lost 6 bases to trimming and J lost 0 bases; unmatched junction nucleotides: 17. Germline values: CDR1 SGHDT, CDR2 YYEEEE.

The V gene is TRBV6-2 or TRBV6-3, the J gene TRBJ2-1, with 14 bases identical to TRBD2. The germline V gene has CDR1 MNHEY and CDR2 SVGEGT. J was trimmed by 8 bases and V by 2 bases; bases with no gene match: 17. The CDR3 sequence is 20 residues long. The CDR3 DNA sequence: TGTGCCAGCAGTTACACGGACATGGGACTAGCGGGGGCGCGGGGTGATGAGCAGTTCTTC. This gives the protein CASSYTDMGLAGARGDEQFF.

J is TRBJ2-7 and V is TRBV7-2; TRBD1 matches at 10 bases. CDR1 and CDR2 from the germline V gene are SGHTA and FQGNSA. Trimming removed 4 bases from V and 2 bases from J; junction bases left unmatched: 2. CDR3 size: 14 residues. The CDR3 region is CASSSDRGPYEQYF. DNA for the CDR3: TGTGCCAGCAGCTCCGACAGGGGGCCCTACGAGCAGTACTTC.

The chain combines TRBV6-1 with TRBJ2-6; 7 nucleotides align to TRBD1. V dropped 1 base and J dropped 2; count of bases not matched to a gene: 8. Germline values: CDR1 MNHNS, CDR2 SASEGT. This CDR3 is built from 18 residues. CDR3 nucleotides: TGTGCCAGCAGTGAAGAGGGGGCTCGTTCTCCTGGGGCCAACGTCCTGACTTTC. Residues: CASSEEGARSPGANVLTF.

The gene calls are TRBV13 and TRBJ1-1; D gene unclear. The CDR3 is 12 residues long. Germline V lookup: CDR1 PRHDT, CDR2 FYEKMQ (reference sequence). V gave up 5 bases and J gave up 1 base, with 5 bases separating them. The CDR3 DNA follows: TGTGCCAGCAGCAAGCGGAACACTGAAGCTTTCTTT. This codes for CASSKRNTEAFF.

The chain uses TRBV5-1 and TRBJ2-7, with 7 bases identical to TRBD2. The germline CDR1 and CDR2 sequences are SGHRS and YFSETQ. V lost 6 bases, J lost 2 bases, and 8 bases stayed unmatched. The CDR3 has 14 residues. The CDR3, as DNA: TGCGCCAGCAAAATTTCAGGACTAGCCTACGAGCAGTACTTC. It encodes CASKISGLAYEQYF.

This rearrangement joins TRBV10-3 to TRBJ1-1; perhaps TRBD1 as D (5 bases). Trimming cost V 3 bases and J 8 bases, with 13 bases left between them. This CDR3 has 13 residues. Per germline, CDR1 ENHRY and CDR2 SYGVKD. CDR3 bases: TGTGCCATCAGTGACAGGGCGCCCTCCGAAGCTTTCTTT. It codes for CAISDRAPSEAFF.

The CDR3 DNA follows: TGTGCCAGTAGGGGTAGCGGGGGGGCCCATGAGCAGTTCTTC. It translates to CASRGSGGAHEQFF. The chain is built from TRBV19 and TRBJ2-1; 11 bases agree with TRBD2. CDR1 LNHDA and CDR2 SQIVND come from the germline V gene (reference sequence). There are 14 residues in the CDR3. V trimming: 6 bases; J trimming: 8 bases; junction bases outside the gene matches: 6.